This passage covers 28 T cell receptor beta chains from one sample sequenced in a study of blood T cell repertoires in COVID-19. Sequencing was performed with immunoSEQ multiplex PCR; in TCRdb, only in-frame clones are kept and a portion is missing. Of 180,000 or so clones listed, approximately 84% are singletons. Sequencing was performed on peripheral blood. These receptors came from a human donor with acute or convalescent COVID-19. The donor label of this sample is uncertain.

This chain connects TRBV12-3 or TRBV12-4 to TRBJ2-7; TRBD2 might be the D (6 bases). The CDR3 spans 13 residues. V was cut by 3 bases and J by 3 bases, with 9 bases left in between. The CDR3 spells CASSFGLLYEQYF. DNA for the CDR3: TGTGCCAGCAGTTTCGGACTACTCTACGAGCAGTACTTC.

A few counts support this clone. Within the sample, other DNA sequences also encode this same CDR3. The chain combines TRBV24-1 with TRBJ2-5; 7 nucleotides line up with TRBD1. Germline V lookup: CDR1 KGHDR, CDR2 SFDVKD. Trimming at V came to 10 bases and at J to 3 bases, leaving 1 base not matched to a gene. The length of the CDR3 is 11 residues. The CDR3 nucleotides are TGTGCCACAGGGACAGAAGAGACCCAGTACTTC. Protein sequence: CATGTEETQYF.

The chain has TRBV3-1 (or the pseudogene TRBV3-2) and TRBJ1-2; tentative D call: TRBD1 (6 bases). Germline loops: CDR1 LGHDT, CDR2 YNNKEL (reference sequence). CDR3 length: 13 amino acids. Trimming removed 2 bases at V and 7 bases at J, with 11 bases between. CDR3 sequence reads: CASSQTGQSGYTF. CDR3 DNA sequence: TGTGCCAGCAGCCAAACCGGACAGTCTGGCTACACCTTC.

The V and J genes are TRBV5-1 and TRBJ1-4, with 9 bases lining up with TRBD1. Trimming cost V 0 bases and J 7 bases; bases outside gene matches: 19. Germline CDR1 reads SGHRS; CDR2 reads YFSETQ. The CDR3 has 20 amino acids. The CDR3 DNA reads TGCGCCAGCAGCTTGGGCCACTTGGGACAGGGTCTAGGGTTGGGTGAAAAACTGTTTTTT. Its translation: CASSLGHLGQGLGLGEKLFF.

The chain carries TRBV5-6 and TRBJ1-4, with 8 bases fitting TRBD1. Germline V gene data show CDR1 as SGHDT and CDR2 as YYEEEE. The CDR3 has 13 residues. V was pared by 3 bases and J by 13 bases, with 8 bases of the junction left unmatched. The DNA for the CDR3 is TGTGCCAGCAGCTCCCGGACAGGGAGTAGACTGTTTTTT. Amino acids: CASSSRTGSRLFF. The variable domain in full, with the rest retrieved from reference TRBV5-6 and TRBJ1-4, is DAGVTQSPTHLIKTRGQQVTLRCSPKSGHDTVSWYQQALGQGPQFIFQYYEEEERQRGNFPDRFSGHQFPNYSSELNVNALLLGDSALYLCASSSRTGSRLFFGSGTQLSVL.

The chain recombines TRBV5-1 with TRBJ2-5; 9 positions agree with TRBD1. CDR1 is SGHRS, CDR2 YFSETQ, per germline. J lost 2 bases, V lost 0 bases, and 2 bases had no gene match. The CDR3 contains 15 residues. CDR3 in DNA: TGCGCCAGCAGCTTGGCGACAGGGGGACAAGAGACCCAGTACTTC. As protein: CASSLATGGQETQYF. Full variable domain (rest looked up from reference TRBV5-1 and TRBJ2-5): KAGVTQTPRYLIKTRGQQVTLSCSPISGHRSVSWYQQTPGQGLQFLFEYFSETQRNKGNFPGRFSGRQFSNSRSEMNVSTLELGDSALYLCASSLATGGQETQYFGPGTRLLVL.

The CDR3 is CASSSGQEHYGYTF. The CDR3 nucleotides are TGTGCCAGCAGCTCTGGACAGGAGCACTATGGCTACACCTTC. The chain carries TRBV7-2 and TRBJ1-2; 7 bases are shared with TRBD1. The V gene's germline CDR1 is SGHTA and CDR2 FQGNSA. The CDR3 covers 14 residues. J lost 3 bases, V lost 4 bases, and 5 bases had no gene match.

The rearrangement uses TRBV14 and TRBJ1-6; the D gene is possibly TRBD1 (5 bases). CDR3 length equals 16 residues. The germline V gene encodes CDR1 SGHDN and CDR2 FVKESK. V was cut by 0 bases and J by 7 bases, with 13 bases left in between. Here the CDR3 reads CASSQERSRVNSPLHF. DNA for the CDR3: TGTGCCAGCAGCCAAGAAAGAAGCAGGGTCAATTCACCCCTCCACTTT. The full variable domain, completed using reference TRBV14 and TRBJ1-6, is EAGVTQFPSHSVIEKGQTVTLRCDPISGHDNLYWYRRVMGKEIKFLLHFVKESKQDESGMPNNRFLAERTGGTYSTLKVQPAELEDSGVYFCASSQERSRVNSPLHFGNGTRLTVT.

The chain employs TRBV20-1 and TRBJ2-3; TRBD2 matches at 15 bases. The CDR3 runs to 15 residues. V shed 6 bases and J 6 bases; nucleotides not matched to a gene: 7. Germline lookup yields CDR1 DFQATT and CDR2 SNEGSKA (reference sequence). The CDR3 region has the DNA TGCAGTGCGAGTCGTGGACTAGCGGGAGGGGATACGCAGTATTTT. This translates into CSASRGLAGGDTQYF.

The rearrangement links TRBV7-3 to TRBJ2-3; 9 bases fit TRBD2. The CDR3 is 15 residues long. J was trimmed by 1 base and V by 7 bases; bases with no gene match: 6. Germline CDR1 SGHTA, CDR2 FQGTGA. The CDR3 nucleotides read TGTGCCAGCACCATGGGCGGGAGGGGCACAGATACGCAGTATTTT. It is translated as CASTMGGRGTDTQYF.

The sample holds a few counts of this clone. The chain uses TRBV19 and TRBJ2-7, with TRBD1 matching over 8 bases. V was clipped by 6 bases and J by 2 bases; unmatched bases: 9. The length of the CDR3 is 15 residues. Germline V gives CDR1 LNHDA, CDR2 SQIVND (reference sequence). The CDR3 loop is CASSHPGQAPYEQYF. Here the CDR3 DNA reads TGTGCCAGTAGCCATCCGGGACAGGCCCCCTACGAGCAGTACTTC.

The chain links TRBV6-9 to TRBJ2-2, with TRBD2 matching over 7 bases. Germline CDR1 reads MNHGY; CDR2 reads SVAAGI. Trimming took 8 bases from V and 6 from J; bases not matched to a gene: 12. The CDR3 has 15 amino acids. The CDR3 here is CASFGGRGVSGELFF. In DNA, the CDR3 is TGTGCCAGCTTTGGCGGGAGAGGAGTGTCCGGGGAGCTGTTTTTT.

The sample holds one count of this clone. The rearrangement uses TRBV29-1 and TRBJ1-1; 10 nucleotides line up with TRBD1. The CDR3 contains 14 residues. Per the germline V gene, CDR1 is SQVTM and CDR2 is ANQGSEA. V lost 2 bases and J lost 4; bases outside the gene matches: 4. The CDR3 nucleotides are TGCAGCGTTGAAATTAGGACAGGGGGCACTGAAGCTTTCTTT. It specifies CSVEIRTGGTEAFF.

The count of this clone is one. DNA of the CDR3: TGCGCCAGCAGCGCAGCGGCTAGCGGGAGAAGAGAGCAGTTCTTC. Its translation is CASSAAASGRREQFF. This chain uses TRBV10-2 with TRBJ2-1; TRBD2 aligns across 10 bases. The CDR3 spans 15 residues. Germline lookup yields CDR1 WSHSY and CDR2 SAAADI. The trim removed 6 bases at V and 10 bases at J, leaving 12 bases unmatched.

J is TRBJ2-7 and V is TRBV13; the match to TRBD2 covers 9 bases. The length of the CDR3 is 13 residues. Trimming cost V 5 bases and J 4 bases; bases outside gene matches: 3. Germline V gene sequence: CDR1 PRHDT, CDR2 FYEKMQ (reference sequence). Here the CDR3 DNA reads TGTGCCAGCAGCATTAGCGGGAGTTACGAGCAGTACTTC. Protein: CASSISGSYEQYF.

The chain links TRBV30 to TRBJ1-2; D might be TRBD1 (6 bases). The CDR3 consists of 14 residues. V was shortened by 2 bases and J by 4 bases, with 14 bases between the two germline ends. Germline CDR1 and CDR2: GTSNPN and SVGIG (reference sequence). The CDR3 DNA sequence: TGTGCCTGGAGTCCAGGGGTTTCGGGCTATGGCTACACCTTC. As protein: CAWSPGVSGYGYTF.

The genes are TRBV19 and TRBJ1-5; possibly TRBD1 for D (6 bases). V lost 5 bases to trimming and J lost 5 bases, with 13 bases between them. The germline gives CDR1 LNHDA, CDR2 SQIVND (reference sequence). CDR3 length equals 14 residues. The CDR3 DNA sequence: TGTGCCAGTAGTCAGGACAGCTTTTATCAGCCCCAGCATTTT. This translates into CASSQDSFYQPQHF.

J is TRBJ2-2 and V is TRBV3-1 (or the pseudogene TRBV3-2), with D possibly being TRBD1 (5 bases). From germline, CDR1 is LGHDT and CDR2 YNNKEL (reference sequence). The CDR3 spans 17 residues. V lost 1 base and J lost 4, with 16 bases in between. The CDR3 loop is CASSQALRAGITGELFF. CDR3 sequence (DNA): TGTGCCAGCAGCCAAGCTCTACGGGCAGGGATCACCGGGGAGCTGTTTTTT.

The chain couples TRBV18 to TRBJ2-5, with D maybe TRBD1 (6 bases). CDR3 length: 15 residues. In germline, CDR1 is KGHSH, CDR2 LQKENI. Between the trimmed V and J ends, which lost 5 bases and 1 base, there was a span of 14 bases. CDR3 amino acids: CASSIPGQSQETQYF. The CDR3 DNA is TGTGCCAGCTCAATCCCGGGACAAAGCCAAGAGACCCAGTACTTC.

The chain has TRBV7-7 and TRBJ2-5; 8 bases match TRBD2. The CDR3 has 14 amino acids. V trimming: 5 bases; J trimming: 4 bases; junction bases outside the gene matches: 6. Per germline, CDR1 SSHAT and CDR2 FNYEAQ (reference sequence). CDR3 loop: CASSQSGRRETQYF. In DNA, the CDR3 is TGTGCCAGCAGCCAAAGCGGGAGACGAGAGACCCAGTACTTC.

The chain employs TRBV5-8 and TRBJ1-1, with a tentative D call TRBD1 (6 bases). The germline CDR1 and CDR2 sequences are SGHTS and YDEGEE. The CDR3 loop spans 12 amino acids. Trimming stripped 2 bases from V and 8 bases from J, with 10 bases between. CDR3 sequence reads: CASSFGQGEAFF. The CDR3 DNA sequence: TGTGCCAGCAGCTTCGGGCAGGGGGAAGCTTTCTTT.

The rearrangement uses TRBV15 and TRBJ2-1; 12 bases line up with TRBD2. J was trimmed by 5 bases and V by 0 bases; bases with no gene match: 2. The CDR3 extends over 16 amino acids. Germline-derived CDR1 and CDR2 are LNHNV and YYDKDF (reference sequence). The CDR3 spells CATSRDRLAGDNEQFF. For the CDR3, the DNA is TGTGCCACCAGCAGAGATCGACTAGCGGGAGACAATGAGCAGTTCTTC.

The rearrangement links TRBV3-1 (or the pseudogene TRBV3-2) to TRBJ2-1; D unclear. The CDR3 has 14 residues. The V and J ends lost 7 bases and 6 bases respectively, with 16 bases between them. Germline-derived CDR1 and CDR2 are LGHDT and YNNKEL (reference sequence). The CDR3 region is CASTRGGGGNEQFF. The CDR3 DNA follows: TGTGCCAGCACCCGAGGTGGTGGCGGCAATGAGCAGTTCTTC.

V and J are TRBV5-1 and TRBJ1-3, with a weak D call TRBD1 (5 bases). Between the trimmed V and J ends, which lost 0 bases and 4 bases, there was a span of 11 bases. From germline, CDR1 is SGHRS and CDR2 YFSETQ. This CDR3 contains 15 residues. CDR3 sequence reads: CASSLAPGQGNTIYF. The CDR3 coding sequence is TGCGCCAGCAGCTTGGCGCCAGGGCAAGGAAACACCATATATTTT.

The chain has TRBV4-1 and TRBJ2-2; no firm D call. Between the trimmed V and J ends, which lost 0 bases and 7 bases, there was a span of 15 bases. This CDR3 contains 16 residues. Germline values: CDR1 MGHRA, CDR2 YSYEKL. CDR3 nucleotides: TGCGCCAGCAGCCAAGATTCACAGTCGCTGGGCGGGGAGCTGTTTTTT. Its translation is CASSQDSQSLGGELFF.

The chain employs TRBV27 and TRBJ2-1; TRBD2 might be the D (5 bases). This CDR3 spans 15 amino acids. The germline gives CDR1 MNHEY, CDR2 SMNVEV (reference sequence). V shed 3 bases and J shed 6 bases, with 15 bases lying between them. CDR3: CASSLVREFGNEQFF. CDR3 nucleotides: TGTGCCAGCAGTTTGGTGAGGGAGTTCGGCAATGAGCAGTTCTTC.

The rearrangement uses TRBV15 and TRBJ1-1, with D unclear. Germline CDR1 LNHNV, CDR2 YYDKDF (reference sequence). V lost 2 bases to trimming and J lost 4 bases, with 17 bases between them. The CDR3 extends over 16 amino acids. As DNA, the CDR3 is TGTGCCACCAGCAGACCGATTGGGTCACAGAGCACTGAAGCTTTCTTT. Its protein is CATSRPIGSQSTEAFF.

In DNA form, the CDR3 reads TGCGCCAGCAGTGAGTGGGCTAGCGGGAGGTCCCATGAGCAGTTCTTC. Protein sequence: CASSEWASGRSHEQFF. The V gene is TRBV10-2, the J gene TRBJ2-1; 11 bases fit TRBD2. This CDR3 contains 16 residues. The V gene end was trimmed by 1 base and the J gene end by 8 bases; junction bases not matched to a gene: 7. Germline lookup yields CDR1 WSHSY and CDR2 SAAADI.